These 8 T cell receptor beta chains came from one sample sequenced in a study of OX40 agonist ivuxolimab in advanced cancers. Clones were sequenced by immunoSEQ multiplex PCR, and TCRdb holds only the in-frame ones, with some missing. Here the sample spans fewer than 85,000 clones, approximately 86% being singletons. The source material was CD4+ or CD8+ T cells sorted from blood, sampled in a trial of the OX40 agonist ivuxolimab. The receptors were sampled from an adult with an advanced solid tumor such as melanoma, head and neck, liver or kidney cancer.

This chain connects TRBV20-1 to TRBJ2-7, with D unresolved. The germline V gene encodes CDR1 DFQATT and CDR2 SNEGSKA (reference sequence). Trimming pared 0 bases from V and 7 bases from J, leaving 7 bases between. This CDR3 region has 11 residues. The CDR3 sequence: CSARDHREQYF. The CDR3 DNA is TGCAGTGCTAGAGATCATAGAGAGCAGTACTTC.

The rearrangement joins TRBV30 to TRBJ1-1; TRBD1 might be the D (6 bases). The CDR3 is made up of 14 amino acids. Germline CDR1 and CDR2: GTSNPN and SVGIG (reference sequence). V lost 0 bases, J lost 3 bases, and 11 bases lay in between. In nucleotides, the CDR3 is TGTGCCTGGAGTGTACGAGGGGGGTACACTGAAGCTTTCTTT. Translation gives CAWSVRGGYTEAFF.

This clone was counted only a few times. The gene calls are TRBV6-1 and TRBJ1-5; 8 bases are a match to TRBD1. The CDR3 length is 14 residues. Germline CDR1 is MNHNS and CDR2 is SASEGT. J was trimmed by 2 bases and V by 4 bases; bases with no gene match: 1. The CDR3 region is CASSVDRGNQPQHF. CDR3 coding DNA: TGTGCCAGCAGTGTGGACAGGGGCAATCAGCCCCAGCATTTT.

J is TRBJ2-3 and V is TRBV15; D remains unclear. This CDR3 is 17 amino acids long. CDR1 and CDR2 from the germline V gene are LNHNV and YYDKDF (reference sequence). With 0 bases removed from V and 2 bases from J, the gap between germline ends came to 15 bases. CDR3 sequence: CATSRDISTVATDTQYF. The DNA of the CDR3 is TGTGCCACCAGCAGAGATATTAGCACGGTCGCCACAGATACGCAGTATTTT.

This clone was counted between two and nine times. CDR3 amino acids: CASGIELSEQYF. Here the CDR3 DNA reads TGTGCTAGTGGGATCGAACTTAGCGAGCAGTACTTC. The chain has TRBV12-5 and TRBJ2-7; no clear D. The germline gives CDR1 LGHNT, CDR2 FRNRAP. Trimming took 6 bases from V and 6 from J, leaving 12 bases between them. This CDR3 region has 12 residues.

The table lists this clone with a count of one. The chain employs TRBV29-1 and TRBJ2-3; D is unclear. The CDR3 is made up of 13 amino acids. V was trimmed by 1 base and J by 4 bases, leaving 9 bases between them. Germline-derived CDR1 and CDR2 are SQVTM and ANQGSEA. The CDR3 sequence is CSVEVPPADTQYF. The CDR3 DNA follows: TGCAGCGTTGAAGTTCCCCCTGCAGATACGCAGTATTTT.

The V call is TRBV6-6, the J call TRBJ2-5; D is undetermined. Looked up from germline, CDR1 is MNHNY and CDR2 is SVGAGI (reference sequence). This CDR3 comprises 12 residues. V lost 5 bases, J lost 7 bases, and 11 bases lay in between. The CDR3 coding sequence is TGTGCCAGCAGTCACACTGTGGGGACCCAGTACTTC. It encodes CASSHTVGTQYF.

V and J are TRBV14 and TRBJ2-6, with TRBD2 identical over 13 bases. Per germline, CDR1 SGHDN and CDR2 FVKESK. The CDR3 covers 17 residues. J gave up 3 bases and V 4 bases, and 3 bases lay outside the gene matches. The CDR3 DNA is TGTGCCAGCAGCCCGGGACTAGCGGGACTTGGGGCCAACGTCCTGACTTTC. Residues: CASSPGLAGLGANVLTF.